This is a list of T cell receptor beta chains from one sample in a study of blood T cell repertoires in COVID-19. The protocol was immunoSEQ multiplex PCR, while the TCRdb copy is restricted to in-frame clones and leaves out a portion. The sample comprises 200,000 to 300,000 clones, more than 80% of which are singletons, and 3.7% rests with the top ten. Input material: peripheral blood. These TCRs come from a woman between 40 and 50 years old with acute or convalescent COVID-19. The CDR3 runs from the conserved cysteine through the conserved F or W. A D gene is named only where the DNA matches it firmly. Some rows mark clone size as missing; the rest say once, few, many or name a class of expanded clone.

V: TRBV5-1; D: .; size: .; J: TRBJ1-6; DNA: TGCGCCAGCAGCTTGGACAGCAACCCAGCCCTCCACTTT; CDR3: CASSLDSNPALHF
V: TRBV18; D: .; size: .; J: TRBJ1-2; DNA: TGTGCCAGCTCACCCATCGGGATGCCAGGGGATGGCTACACCTTC; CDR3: CASSPIGMPGDGYTF
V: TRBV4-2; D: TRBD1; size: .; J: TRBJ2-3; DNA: TGTGCCAGCAGCCATCCTGATTTCGAGACAGGGACCGATACGCAGTATTTT; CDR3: CASSHPDFETGTDTQYF
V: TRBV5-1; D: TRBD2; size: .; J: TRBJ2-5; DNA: TGCGCCAGCGCACCCGGCACTAGCGGGGGTCAAGAGACCCAGTACTTC; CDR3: CASAPGTSGGQETQYF
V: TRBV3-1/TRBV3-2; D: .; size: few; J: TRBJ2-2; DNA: TGTGCCAGCAGCCCTAGGAACACCGGGGAGCTGTTTTTT; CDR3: CASSPRNTGELFF
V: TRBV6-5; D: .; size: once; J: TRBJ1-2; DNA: TGTGCCAGCAGTAGAAGACAGAACCTTAACTATGGCTACACCTTC; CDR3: CASSRRQNLNYGYTF
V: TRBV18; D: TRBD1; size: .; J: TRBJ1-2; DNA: TGTGCCAGCTCACCCGGACAGGGAGGGAACTATGGCTACACCTTC; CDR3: CASSPGQGGNYGYTF
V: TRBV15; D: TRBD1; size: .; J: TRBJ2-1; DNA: TGTGCCACCAGCAGAGACAGACAGGGGCGGAATGAGCAGTTCTTC; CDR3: CATSRDRQGRNEQFF
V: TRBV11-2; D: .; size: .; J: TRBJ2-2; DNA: TGTGCCAGCAGCTTAAGAGGACAGCAGACGAACACCGGGGAGCTGTTTTTT; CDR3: CASSLRGQQTNTGELFF
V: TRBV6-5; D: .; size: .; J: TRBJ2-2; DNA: TGTGCCAGCGAGGGGGGGTCCGGGGAGCTGTTTTTT; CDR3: CASEGGSGELFF
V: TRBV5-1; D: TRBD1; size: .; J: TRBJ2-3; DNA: TGCGCCAGCAGCTTGGGGACAGGGCACACAGATACGCAGTATTTT; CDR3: CASSLGTGHTDTQYF
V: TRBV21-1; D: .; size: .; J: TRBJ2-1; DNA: TGTGCCAGCAGCAAAGATTGGGGCCCTCGGAGAGGTGAGCAGTTCTTC; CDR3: CASSKDWGPRRGEQFF
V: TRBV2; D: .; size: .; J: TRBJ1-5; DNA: TGTGCCAGCAGTGTCGAGTCCGGGGAGGGACAGCCCCAGCATTTT; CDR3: CASSVESGEGQPQHF